The sequence of this T cell receptor beta chain was determined in a study of CD8 T cells in ankylosing spondylitis. Whole-study findings and limits: There was a TCR beta motif, made of fewer than 10 highly homologous variants, that appeared characteristic of ankylosing spondylitis blood. The study looked at matched synovial fluid samples from ankylosing spondylitis patients. Disease-linked clones were reported to be significantly enriched there. With a CD8+ phenotype, disease-linked clones were relatively rare in peripheral blood.

This clonotype was seen many times. Its antigen remains unidentified. J gave up 7 bases and V 5 bases, and 8 bases lay outside the gene matches. The CDR3 contains 15 residues. In germline, CDR1 is SGHVS, CDR2 FQNEAQ. Preparation of TCR beta libraries was done by quantitative 5'-RACE with molecular barcodes. TCRdb passed the 5' RACE reads through MiXCR, listing each CDR3 protein once. Here the sample spans 250,000 or so distinct CDR3 sequences, over 9.5% being singletons. The sequenced material came from blood, either unsorted or a sorted T cell fraction (not recorded which). The chain employs TRBV7-8 and TRBJ2-2; 9 positions match TRBD1. This TCR came from a male donor with ankylosing spondylitis or in good health (not recorded which). The CDR3 is CASSRDRVNNGELFF. The CDR3 DNA is TGTGCCAGCAGCCGGGACAGGGTTAATAACGGGGAGCTGTTTTTT.